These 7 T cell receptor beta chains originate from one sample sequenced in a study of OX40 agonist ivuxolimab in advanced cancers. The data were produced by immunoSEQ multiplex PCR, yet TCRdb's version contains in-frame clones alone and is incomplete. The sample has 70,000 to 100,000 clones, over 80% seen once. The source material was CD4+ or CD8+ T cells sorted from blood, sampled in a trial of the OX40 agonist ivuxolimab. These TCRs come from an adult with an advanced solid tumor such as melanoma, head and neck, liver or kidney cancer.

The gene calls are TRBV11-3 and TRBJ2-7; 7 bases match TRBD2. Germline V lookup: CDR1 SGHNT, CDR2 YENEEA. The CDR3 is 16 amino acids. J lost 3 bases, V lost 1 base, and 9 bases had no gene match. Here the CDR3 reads CASSLALRGRGYEQYF. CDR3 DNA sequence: TGTGCCAGCAGCTTAGCTCTCCGAGGGAGGGGCTACGAGCAGTACTTC. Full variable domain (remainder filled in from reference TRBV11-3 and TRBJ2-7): EAGVVQSPRYKIIEKKQPVAFWCNPISGHNTLYWYLQNLGQGPELLIRYENEEAVDDSQLPKDRFSAERLKGVDSTLKIQPAELGDSAVYLCASSLALRGRGYEQYFGPGTRLTVT.

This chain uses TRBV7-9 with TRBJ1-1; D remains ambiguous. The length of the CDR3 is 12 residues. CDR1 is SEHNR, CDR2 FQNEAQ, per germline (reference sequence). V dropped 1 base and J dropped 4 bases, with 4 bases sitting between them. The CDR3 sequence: CASSLGPTEAFF. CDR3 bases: TGTGCCAGCAGCTTAGGACCCACTGAAGCTTTCTTT.

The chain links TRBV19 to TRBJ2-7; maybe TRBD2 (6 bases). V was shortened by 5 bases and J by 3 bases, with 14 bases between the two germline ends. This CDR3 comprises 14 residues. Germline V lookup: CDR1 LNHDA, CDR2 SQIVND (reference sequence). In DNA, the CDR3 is TGTGCCAGTAGTTTCGGAGGGCAGAGCTACGAGCAGTACTTC. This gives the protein CASSFGGQSYEQYF.

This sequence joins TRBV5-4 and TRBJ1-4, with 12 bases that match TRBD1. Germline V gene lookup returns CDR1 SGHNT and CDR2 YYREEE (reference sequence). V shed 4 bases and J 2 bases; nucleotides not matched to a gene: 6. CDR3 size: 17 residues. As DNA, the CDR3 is TGTGCCAGCAGCATGGGGACAGGGGGCTTGACTAATGAAAAACTGTTTTTT. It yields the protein CASSMGTGGLTNEKLFF.

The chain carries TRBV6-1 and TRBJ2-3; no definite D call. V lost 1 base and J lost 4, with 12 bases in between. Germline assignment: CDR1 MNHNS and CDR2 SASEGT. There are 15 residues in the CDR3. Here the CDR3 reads CASSEDQGPADTQYF. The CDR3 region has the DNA TGTGCCAGCAGTGAAGATCAAGGACCCGCAGATACGCAGTATTTT.

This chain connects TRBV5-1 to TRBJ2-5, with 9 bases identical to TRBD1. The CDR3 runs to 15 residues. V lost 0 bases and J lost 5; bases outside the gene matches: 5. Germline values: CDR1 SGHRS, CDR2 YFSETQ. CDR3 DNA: TGCGCCAGCAGCTTGGGTAGGACAGGGGCGGAGACCCAGTACTTC. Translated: CASSLGRTGAETQYF.

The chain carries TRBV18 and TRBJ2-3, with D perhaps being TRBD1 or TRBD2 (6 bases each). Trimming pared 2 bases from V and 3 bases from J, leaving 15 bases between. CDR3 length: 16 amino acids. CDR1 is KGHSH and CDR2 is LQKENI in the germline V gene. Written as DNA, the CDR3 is TGTGCCAGCTCACCAAGGGGGGAGTACGGTACAGATACGCAGTATTTT. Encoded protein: CASSPRGEYGTDTQYF.